One sample yielded the 8 T cell receptor beta chains listed below, sequenced in a study of T cell changes during pregnancy in multiple sclerosis. The protocol was immunoSEQ multiplex PCR, while the TCRdb copy is restricted to in-frame clones and leaves out a portion. Of 50,000 to 65,000 clones detected, 88% appear once; the ten largest clones hold more than 0.3%. The material was CD4+ T cells from peripheral blood mononuclear cells, obtained in the third trimester of pregnancy. The source is a female donor with multiple sclerosis, enrolled in a pregnancy study.

Worth noting for this clone: Other DNA variants within this sample encode the same CDR3. V gene TRBV29-1 combines with J gene TRBJ1-5; TRBD1 aligns across 8 bases. Trimming at V came to 7 bases and at J to 4 bases, leaving 12 bases not matched to a gene. The CDR3 runs to 15 residues. The germline gives CDR1 SQVTM, CDR2 ANQGSEA. The CDR3 region has the DNA TGCAGCGCCAAAACAGGGGGGGGCTTAAATCAGCCCCAGCATTTT. It codes for CSAKTGGGLNQPQHF.

This sequence joins TRBV7-2 and TRBJ2-7, with a tentative D call TRBD1 (5 bases). This CDR3 is built from 14 residues. With 2 bases removed from V and 0 bases from J, the gap between germline ends came to 8 bases. Germline CDR1 is SGHTA and CDR2 is FQGNSA. The CDR3 sequence: CASSLQGASYEQYF. The CDR3 region has the DNA TGTGCCAGCAGCTTACAGGGTGCCTCCTACGAGCAGTACTTC.

The chain is built from TRBV19 and TRBJ1-3; TRBD1 matches at 7 bases. Germline CDR1 is LNHDA and CDR2 is SQIVND (reference sequence). The CDR3 is 14 residues long. The ends lost 6 bases at V and 0 bases at J; junction bases unmatched: 2. This CDR3 reads CASRGQISGNTIYF. The CDR3 DNA follows: TGTGCCAGTAGGGGACAGATCTCTGGAAACACCATATATTTT. The full variable domain, rest sourced from reference TRBV19 and TRBJ1-3, is DGGITQSPKYLFRKEGQNVTLSCEQNLNHDAMYWYRQDPGQGLRLIYYSQIVNDFQKGDIAEGYSVSREKKESFPLTVTSAQKNPTAFYLCASRGQISGNTIYFGEGSWLTVV.

The chain links TRBV9 to TRBJ2-1; 9 positions agree with TRBD1. Germline V lookup: CDR1 SGDLS, CDR2 YYNGEE. V shed 3 bases, J shed 1 base, and the junction held 5 bases outside the gene matches. This CDR3 spans 16 amino acids. The CDR3: CASSGTGQGSYNEQFF. The DNA of the CDR3 is TGTGCCAGCAGCGGGACGGGACAGGGATCCTACAATGAGCAGTTCTTC.

The chain combines TRBV10-3 with TRBJ2-3, with TRBD2 matching over 8 bases. The CDR3 length is 16 residues. Germline CDR1 reads ENHRY; CDR2 reads SYGVKD. V shed 6 bases, J shed 5 bases, and the junction held 13 bases outside the gene matches. CDR3 sequence: CAIRSSADGGVDTQYF. DNA for the CDR3: TGTGCCATCAGGTCTTCGGCCGACGGGGGGGTAGATACGCAGTATTTT.

This clone was seen a handful of times. This chain uses TRBV4-2 with TRBJ1-5; 7 bases align to TRBD1. Germline CDR1 LGHNA, CDR2 YNFKEQ. Trimming took 6 bases from V and 2 from J; bases not matched to a gene: 10. The CDR3 length is 16 residues. The CDR3 spells CASSRLTGDGNQPQHF. The CDR3 DNA follows: TGTGCCAGCAGTAGATTAACAGGGGATGGCAATCAGCCCCAGCATTTT.

CDR3 region: CASRKTASEKLFF. CDR3 nucleotide sequence: TGTGCCAGCAGAAAAACAGCCTCCGAAAAACTGTTTTTT. J is TRBJ1-4 and V is TRBV7-7; D is unclear. From germline, CDR1 is SSHAT and CDR2 FNYEAQ (reference sequence). V gave up 6 bases and J gave up 8 bases, with 13 bases separating them. This CDR3 comprises 13 residues.

The rearrangement joins TRBV19 to TRBJ1-6; no clear D. V lost 4 bases and J lost 7, with 14 bases in between. Germline V CDR1 and CDR2: LNHDA, SQIVND (reference sequence). CDR3 length equals 15 residues. The DNA for the CDR3 is TGTGCCAGTAGTACCGGACTGATTTTCAATTCACCCCTCCACTTT. The encoded protein is CASSTGLIFNSPLHF.